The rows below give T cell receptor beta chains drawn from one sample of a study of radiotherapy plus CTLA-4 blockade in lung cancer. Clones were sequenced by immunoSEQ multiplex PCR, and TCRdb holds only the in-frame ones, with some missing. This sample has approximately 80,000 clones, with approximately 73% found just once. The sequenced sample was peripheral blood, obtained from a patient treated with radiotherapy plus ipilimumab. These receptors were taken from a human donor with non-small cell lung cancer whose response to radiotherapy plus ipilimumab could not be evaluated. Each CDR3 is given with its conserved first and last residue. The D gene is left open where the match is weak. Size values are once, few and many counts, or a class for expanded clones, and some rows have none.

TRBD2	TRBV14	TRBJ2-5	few	TGTGCCAGCAGCCCCGGGGTTACTAGCGGGCAAGAGACCCAGTACTTC	CASSPGVTSGQETQYF
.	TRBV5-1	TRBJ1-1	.	TGCGCCAGCAGCACACCTTTGAACACTGAAGCTTTCTTT	CASSTPLNTEAFF
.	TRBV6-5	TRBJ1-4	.	TGTGCCAGCAGCCACGACCGACTGCGGAATGAAAAACTGTTTTTT	CASSHDRLRNEKLFF
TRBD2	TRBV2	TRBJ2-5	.	TGTGCCAGCAGTGAAAGGGCTAGCGGATACACCCAGTACTTC	CASSERASGYTQYF
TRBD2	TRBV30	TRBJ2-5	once	TGTGCCTGGACGCGCGGGAGAGATGAGACCCAGTACTTC	CAWTRGRDETQYF
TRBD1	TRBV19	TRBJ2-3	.	TGTGCCAGTAGTACTCAGACAGGGGAGGTAGATACGCAGTATTTT	CASSTQTGEVDTQYF
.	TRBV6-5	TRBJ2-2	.	TGTGCCAGCAGACTCAACAGCCTGAACACCGGGGAGCTGTTTTTT	CASRLNSLNTGELFF
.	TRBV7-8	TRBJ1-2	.	TGTGCCAGCAGCTTAAGGGAGCCCGGCTATGGCTACACCTTC	CASSLREPGYGYTF
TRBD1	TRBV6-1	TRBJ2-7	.	TGTGCCAGCAGCAGGGGGCTATCAGACGAGCAGTACTTC	CASSRGLSDEQYF
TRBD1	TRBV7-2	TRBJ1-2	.	TGTGCCAGCAGCCTACAGGGGTGGGGCTACACCTTC	CASSLQGWGYTF
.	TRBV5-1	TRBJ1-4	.	TGCGCCAGCAGCTTGGGGGCAGTAAATGAAAAACTGTTTTTT	CASSLGAVNEKLFF
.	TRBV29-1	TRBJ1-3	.	TGCAGCGTTGTGTATTCTGGAAACACCATATATTTT	CSVVYSGNTIYF
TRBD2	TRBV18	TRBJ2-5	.	TGTGCCAGCTCACCGGCACTAGCGGGCGTTGAGACCCAGTACTTC	CASSPALAGVETQYF
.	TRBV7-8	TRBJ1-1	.	TGTGCCAGCAGCTCCGCCTTGGGACAACAGAAGATTGATGGGTGGGACACTGAAGCTTTCTTT	CASSSALGQQKIDGWDTEAFF
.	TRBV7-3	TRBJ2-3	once	TGTGCCAGCAGCTTGCGGGGACCCACAGATACGCAGTATTTT	CASSLRGPTDTQYF
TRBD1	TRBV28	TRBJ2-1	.	TGTGCCAGCAGTTACGGACTACAGGGGGCCCCCTACAATGAGCAGTTCTTC	CASSYGLQGAPYNEQFF
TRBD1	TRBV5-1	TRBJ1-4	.	TGCGCCAGCAGCTTAGACAGGGCGGGTGAAAAACTGTTTTTT	CASSLDRAGEKLFF
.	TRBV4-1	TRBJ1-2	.	TGCGCCAGCAGCCAAATTACCGGGACACTTAACTATGGCTACACCTTC	CASSQITGTLNYGYTF
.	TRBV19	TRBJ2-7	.	TGTGCCAGTAGTTTCGGGGGGCAGAACTACGAGCAGTACTTC	CASSFGGQNYEQYF